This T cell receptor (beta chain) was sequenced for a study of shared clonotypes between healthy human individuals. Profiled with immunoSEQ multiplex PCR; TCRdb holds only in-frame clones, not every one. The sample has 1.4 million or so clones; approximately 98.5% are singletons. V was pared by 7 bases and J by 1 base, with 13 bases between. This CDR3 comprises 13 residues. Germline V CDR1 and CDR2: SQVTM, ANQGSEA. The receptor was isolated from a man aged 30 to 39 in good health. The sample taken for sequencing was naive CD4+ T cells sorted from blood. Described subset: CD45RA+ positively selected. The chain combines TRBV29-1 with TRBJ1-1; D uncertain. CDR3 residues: CSAGTDGNTEAFF. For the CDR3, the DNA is TGCAGCGCAGGTACGGATGGGAACACTGAAGCTTTCTTT.